This entry lists 18 T cell receptor beta chains sequenced from one sample in a study of identical twins. A single record per CDR3 protein comes from TCRdb applying MiXCR to the 5' RACE reads. The table includes about 470,000 distinct CDR3 sequences, approximately 25% detected once. The same sample was also studied in work on T cells expressing NK-cell markers.

Input material: CD4+ T cells sorted from blood. The source of these receptors is a woman aged 18-29 years in good health.

The genes are TRBV5-6 and TRBJ1-4; D perhaps matches TRBD1 (5 bases). The germline CDR1 and CDR2 sequences are SGHDT and YYEEEE. This CDR3 has 14 amino acids. Trimming took off 2 bases at V and 8 bases at J, with 13 bases between the two ends. This chain's CDR3 is CASSFWDFPEKLFF. In DNA, the CDR3 is TGTGCCAGCAGCTTCTGGGACTTCCCCGAAAAACTGTTTTTT. Filled out from reference TRBV5-6 and TRBJ1-4, the complete variable domain reads DAGVTQSPTHLIKTRGQQVTLRCSPKSGHDTVSWYQQALGQGPQFIFQYYEEEERQRGNFPDRFSGHQFPNYSSELNVNALLLGDSALYLCASSFWDFPEKLFFGSGTQLSVL.

CDR3 sequence: CASSQGGGRPSSYNEQFF. The CDR3 nucleotides read TGCGCCAGCAGCCAAGGAGGCGGGAGACCCAGCTCCTACAATGAGCAGTTCTTC. V gene TRBV4-1 combines with J gene TRBJ2-1; 7 nucleotides agree with TRBD2. V lost 1 base to trimming and J lost 0 bases; unmatched junction nucleotides: 9. The CDR3 extends over 18 amino acids. The germline CDR1 and CDR2 sequences are MGHRA and YSYEKL.

This clonotype was seen only a few times. The rearrangement uses TRBV6-1 and TRBJ2-2; 10 bases line up with TRBD1. Germline V lookup: CDR1 MNHNS, CDR2 SASEGT. The CDR3 runs to 13 residues. Trimming at V came to 8 bases and at J to 8 bases, leaving 5 bases not matched to a gene. Here the CDR3 reads CASGTGDRGELFF. The CDR3, as DNA: TGTGCCAGCGGGACAGGGGACAGAGGGGAGCTGTTTTTT.

The chain recombines TRBV7-8 with TRBJ1-2, with D perhaps matching TRBD1 (6 bases). Trimming cost V 4 bases and J 6 bases, with 12 bases left between them. The CDR3 contains 13 residues. The germline V gene encodes CDR1 SGHVS and CDR2 FQNEAQ. This CDR3 reads CASSSWGADGYTF. CDR3 bases: TGTGCCAGCAGCTCGTGGGGGGCGGATGGCTACACCTTC.

CDR3 amino acids: CASLVGTGGYEQYF. DNA for the CDR3: TGTGCCAGCTTGGTCGGGACAGGGGGGTACGAGCAGTACTTC. The chain has TRBV5-6 and TRBJ2-7; 11 bases are shared with TRBD1. V gave up 7 bases and J gave up 4 bases; unmatched junction bases: 7. The CDR3 has 14 amino acids. Per germline, CDR1 SGHDT and CDR2 YYEEEE.

The V call is TRBV18, the J call TRBJ2-4; tentatively, D is TRBD1 (5 bases). V gave up 2 bases and J gave up 4 bases, with 12 bases separating them. The germline CDR1 and CDR2 sequences are KGHSH and LQKENI. This CDR3 is 15 amino acids long. The CDR3, as DNA: TGTGCCAGCTCACCATTAGACAGATTGAAAAACATTCAGTACTTC. Translated: CASSPLDRLKNIQYF.

The chain carries TRBV7-2 and TRBJ1-2, with 7 nucleotides matching TRBD1. V was pared by 6 bases and J by 5 bases, with 9 bases of the junction left unmatched. The CDR3 has 14 amino acids. Germline V gene data show CDR1 as SGHTA and CDR2 as FQGNSA. The CDR3: CASRSTGTEYGYTF. The CDR3 coding sequence is TGTGCCAGCAGGTCCACCGGGACAGAGTATGGCTACACCTTC.

The chain combines TRBV7-2 with TRBJ2-5, with D uncertain. The CDR3 contains 14 residues. Germline CDR1 and CDR2: SGHTA and FQGNSA. The germline V and J ends were trimmed by 1 base and 5 bases, with 11 bases remaining between them. The CDR3 bases are TGTGCCAGCAGCTTAGGCCAGACGCGGGAGACCCAGTACTTC. Residues: CASSLGQTRETQYF.

The chain uses TRBV20-1 and TRBJ2-5, with D tentatively TRBD2 (5 bases). Germline V gene data show CDR1 as DFQATT and CDR2 as SNEGSKA (reference sequence). This CDR3 region has 12 residues. Trimming removed 5 bases from V and 4 bases from J, with 11 bases in between. CDR3: CSAPGLTETQYF. CDR3 coding DNA: TGCAGTGCTCCTGGACTGACAGAGACCCAGTACTTC.

The sample holds a few counts of this clonotype. One end of the junction varies from germline; a read error may be responsible. This chain links TRBV11-1 with TRBJ2-4; 9 nucleotides line up with TRBD2. The CDR3 runs 17 residues. Germline lookup yields CDR1 SGHAT and CDR2 FQDESV (reference sequence). In DNA, the CDR3 is TGTGCCAGCAGCCCAGAGGGGATAGCGGGGGCCATAAACATTCAGTACTTC. Protein sequence: CASSPEGIAGAINIQYF.

The genes are TRBV7-2 and TRBJ2-5; D perhaps matches TRBD2 (6 bases). The CDR3 covers 14 residues. Trimming took 5 bases from V and 7 from J, leaving 17 bases between them. The germline CDR1 and CDR2 sequences are SGHTA and FQGNSA. The CDR3: CASSQDTLGGTQYF. CDR3 in DNA: TGTGCCAGCAGCCAAGACACCCTGGGGGGGACCCAGTACTTC.

This clonotype was recorded a few times. The chain uses TRBV20-1 and TRBJ2-3; D remains unclear. Per germline, CDR1 DFQATT and CDR2 SNEGSKA (reference sequence). V was cut by 5 bases and J by 0 bases, with 12 bases left in between. CDR3 length: 14 amino acids. CDR3 region: CSAPSSPSTDTQYF. CDR3 nucleotide sequence: TGCAGTGCTCCAAGTTCCCCTAGCACAGATACGCAGTATTTT.

Many counts were recorded for this clonotype. Mismatch with germline at one junction end may stem from a read error. V is TRBV5-1 and J is TRBJ2-3; D could derive from TRBD1 or TRBD2 (5 bases each). CDR1 is SGHRS and CDR2 is YFSETQ in the germline V gene. This CDR3 has 14 residues. CDR3 in DNA: TGTGCCAGCAGCTTGAGGGGCGGCACAGATACGCAGTATTTT. Its translation is CASSLRGGTDTQYF.

This clonotype was picked up a small number of times. This chain links TRBV5-1 with TRBJ1-1, with 10 bases aligning to TRBD1. The CDR3 consists of 14 residues. The germline CDR1 and CDR2 sequences are SGHRS and YFSETQ. V lost 4 bases to trimming and J lost 3 bases; unmatched junction nucleotides: 3. The CDR3: CASSQTGGHTEAFF. DNA for the CDR3: TGCGCCAGCAGCCAGACAGGGGGCCACACTGAAGCTTTCTTT.

This clonotype was seen a handful of times. The genes are TRBV5-1 and TRBJ1-2; D gene ambiguous. Germline lookup yields CDR1 SGHRS and CDR2 YFSETQ. Trimming took 1 base from V and 7 from J, leaving 14 bases between them. The CDR3 consists of 14 residues. The CDR3 DNA reads TGCGCCAGCAGCTTGACGGGAGGGAACATTGGCTACACCTTC. It is translated as CASSLTGGNIGYTF.

This chain connects TRBV21-1 to TRBJ2-7. TRBV21-1 is classified as a pseudogene. The CDR3 length is 13 residues. The CDR3 reads CASSKGPRREQYF. In DNA form, the CDR3 reads TGTGCCAGCAGCAAAGGACCTCGACGGGAGCAGTACTTC.

This clonotype occurred a few times. The V gene is TRBV7-6, the J gene TRBJ2-3; 9 nucleotides line up with TRBD1. J was trimmed by 1 base and V by 2 bases; bases with no gene match: 1. The V gene's germline CDR1 is SGHVS and CDR2 FNYEAQ. The CDR3 is 15 amino acids. The CDR3 loop reads CASSLRQGGTDTQYF. CDR3 sequence (DNA): TGTGCCAGCAGCTTACGACAGGGGGGCACAGATACGCAGTATTTT. Full variable domain (missing parts from reference TRBV7-6 and TRBJ2-3): GAGVSQSPRYKVTKRGQDVALRCDPISGHVSLYWYRQALGQGPEFLTYFNYEAQQDKSGLPNDRFSAERPEGSISTLTIQRTEQRDSAMYRCASSLRQGGTDTQYFGPGTRLTVL.

The V and J genes are TRBV12-3 or TRBV12-4 and TRBJ1-2; TRBD1 is a possible D gene (5 bases). This CDR3 has 13 amino acids. V shed 3 bases and J shed 2 bases, with 7 bases lying between them. The CDR3 protein is CASSFRQNYGYTF. DNA of the CDR3: TGTGCCAGCAGTTTTCGACAGAACTATGGCTACACCTTC.